Listed below are T cell receptor beta chains from one sample, sequenced in a study of radiation and T cells in renal cell carcinoma. The data were produced by immunoSEQ multiplex PCR, yet TCRdb's version contains in-frame clones alone and is incomplete. The sample lists some 120,000 clones; approximately 78% were seen once. The sample consisted of blood, taken from a patient whose treatment included radiotherapy and nephrectomy. These receptors originate from a woman in her sixties or seventies with renal cell carcinoma. CDR3s include the opening cysteine and the closing phenylalanine or tryptophan. Each record gives: clone size, J gene, D gene, V gene, CDR3 DNA, CDR3 protein. The D gene is left open where the match is weak. Not every row has a clone size; where given, it reads once, few, many or a size class.

.,TRBJ1-2,.,TRBV18,TGTGCCAGCTCACCGCAGGAGCTCTATGGCTACACCTTC,CASSPQELYGYTF
.,TRBJ1-5,TRBD1,TRBV6-1,TGTGCCAGCAGGCCAGGGGGCCTCAATCAGCCCCAGCATTTT,CASRPGGLNQPQHF
.,TRBJ2-7,.,TRBV27,TGTGCCAGCAGCCCTTTCGGCTACGGTAGCTCCTACGAGCAGTACTTC,CASSPFGYGSSYEQYF
.,TRBJ1-2,.,TRBV28,TGTGCCAGCAGTTTGGTCGGGCGGTCTACTGGCTACACCTTC,CASSLVGRSTGYTF
many,TRBJ1-1,.,TRBV9,TGTGCCAGCAGCCCTCTCAGGGCTGAAGCTTTCTTT,CASSPLRAEAFF
few,TRBJ1-1,.,TRBV28,TGTGCCAGCAGGACTCAGAACACTGAAGCTTTCTTT,CASRTQNTEAFF
.,TRBJ2-3,.,TRBV7-9,TGTGCCAGCGGACAGACTAACACAGATACGCAGTATTTT,CASGQTNTDTQYF
.,TRBJ1-3,TRBD1,TRBV28,TGTGCCAGCAGTTTAAGGACAGGCCCCTCTGGAAACACCATATATTTT,CASSLRTGPSGNTIYF
.,TRBJ1-1,.,TRBV5-1,TGCGCCAGCAGCTTGGCCTCAGGCACTGAAGCTTTCTTT,CASSLASGTEAFF
once,TRBJ2-3,.,TRBV11-1,TGTGCCAGCAGTCTGGGCACTTCTAGCACAGATACGCAGTATTTT,CASSLGTSSTDTQYF
once,TRBJ2-3,TRBD2,TRBV7-3,TGTGCCAGCACCCTTTACGGGGGGTCCACAGATACGCAGTATTTT,CASTLYGGSTDTQYF
.,TRBJ1-1,TRBD1,TRBV9,TGTGCCAGCAGCGCCGAATCTACAGGGGTCACTGAAGCTTTCTTT,CASSAESTGVTEAFF
.,TRBJ1-5,.,TRBV28,TGTGCCAGCAGTCCCCCGGACAGAACTGTCCCTTATAGCAATCAGCCCCAGCATTTT,CASSPPDRTVPYSNQPQHF
.,TRBJ1-1,.,TRBV7-9,TGTGCCAGCAGCTTAGAGGCCTTGAACACTGAAGCTTTCTTT,CASSLEALNTEAFF
.,TRBJ2-5,.,TRBV5-6,TGTGCCAGCAGCCACAGGGACCAAGAGACCCAGTACTTC,CASSHRDQETQYF
few,TRBJ2-5,.,TRBV20-1,TGCAGTGCGCTGGACCGAGAGACCCAGTACTTC,CSALDRETQYF
.,TRBJ1-2,TRBD1,TRBV28,TGTGCCAGCAGTCCCATCGGACAGGTCTATGGCTACACCTTC,CASSPIGQVYGYTF
.,TRBJ1-2,TRBD1,TRBV5-1,TGCGCCAGCAGCGGGCAGGGGGCGGGCTATGGCTACACCTTC,CASSGQGAGYGYTF
few,TRBJ1-1,.,TRBV9,TGTGCCAGCAGCGAAAGGTGGGACACTGAAGCTTTCTTT,CASSERWDTEAFF
.,TRBJ2-2,TRBD2,TRBV7-8,TGTGCCAGCAGCCCGAGTCTGCGGGAGAGCACCGGGGAGCTGTTTTTT,CASSPSLRESTGELFF
.,TRBJ2-2,TRBD1,TRBV27,TGTGCCAGCAGTTCCATCTCCGGGACAGGGGGCACCGGGGAGCTGTTTTTT,CASSSISGTGGTGELFF
.,TRBJ1-5,TRBD1,TRBV19,TGTGCCAGTAGTGCAAGACAGGGGGCTCAGCCCCAGCATTTT,CASSARQGAQPQHF
.,TRBJ2-2,TRBD1,TRBV5-6,TGTGCCAGCAGCCGGGGACAGGGGGCAAGTGCCGGGGAGCTGTTTTTT,CASSRGQGASAGELFF
.,TRBJ1-6,TRBD1,TRBV5-1,TGCGCCAGCAGACGGGACAGCTTGAATTCACCCCTCCACTTT,CASRRDSLNSPLHF
once,TRBJ1-1,TRBD1,TRBV27,TGTGCCAGCAGTTTTGCGGACAGGGACCCTGAAGCTTTCTTT,CASSFADRDPEAFF
.,TRBJ2-7,.,TRBV15,TGTGCCACCAGCAGAGACAGGCCCTACGAGCAGTACTTC,CATSRDRPYEQYF
.,TRBJ2-1,.,TRBV30,TGTGCCTGCACTCTGGGCTCCTACAATGAGCAGTTCTTC,CACTLGSYNEQFF
.,TRBJ1-1,.,TRBV2,TGTGCCAGCAGTGAAGATGTGGCCGTGATACCTGAAGCTTTCTTT,CASSEDVAVIPEAFF
.,TRBJ1-1,.,TRBV2,TGTGCCAGCAGGAAACAGGGAGATGGCACTGAAGCTTTCTTT,CASRKQGDGTEAFF
.,TRBJ2-3,.,TRBV19,TGTGCCAGTAGTATGACTAGACGAACAGATACGCAGTATTTT,CASSMTRRTDTQYF
.,TRBJ2-7,.,TRBV28,TGTGCCATAATAAAACAGGGAATCAACGAGCAGTACTTC,CAIIKQGINEQYF
.,TRBJ2-7,.,TRBV7-9,TGTGCCAGCAGCGAGGCTGGGGCGGTAGTCTACGAGCAGTACTTC,CASSEAGAVVYEQYF
.,TRBJ2-7,.,TRBV28,TGTGCCAGCACCCGTTCGTATCCCTACGAGCAGTACTTC,CASTRSYPYEQYF
.,TRBJ2-1,.,TRBV7-2,TGTGCCAGCAGCTCAGGGCTAGTGAATGAGCAGTTCTTC,CASSSGLVNEQFF
.,TRBJ1-4,.,TRBV28,TGTGCCAGCAGTCCGGACAGTAATGAAAAACTGTTTTTT,CASSPDSNEKLFF
.,TRBJ2-7,.,TRBV9,TGTGCCAGCAGCGTTTCAGGGGCCTCCTACGAGCAGTACTTC,CASSVSGASYEQYF
.,TRBJ1-4,TRBD1,TRBV15,TGTGCCACCGGGACAGGGAATAATGAAAAACTGTTTTTT,CATGTGNNEKLFF
.,TRBJ2-1,.,TRBV9,TGTGCCAGCAGCGTGGGGGGCCCCTCTGAGCAGTTCTTC,CASSVGGPSEQFF
once,TRBJ1-4,TRBD1,TRBV2,TGTGCCAGCAGTTGGACAGGGGTAGAGGGTGAAAAACTGTTTTTT,CASSWTGVEGEKLFF
.,TRBJ1-1,.,TRBV29-1,TGCAGCCCCTGGGAGAACACTGAAGCTTTCTTT,CSPWENTEAFF
once,TRBJ2-1,.,TRBV7-9,TGTGCCAGTGGAGGCTATGAGCAGTTCTTC,CASGGYEQFF
once,TRBJ2-1,TRBD1,TRBV7-8,TGTGCCAGCAGCTTAGTCTCAGGGATGACAGGGAATGAGCAGTTCTTC,CASSLVSGMTGNEQFF
.,TRBJ2-3,TRBD2,TRBV4-2,TGTGCCAGCAGCCAAGATCCCCTAGCGGGGGGGCATACGCAGTATTTT,CASSQDPLAGGHTQYF
.,TRBJ2-7,.,TRBV7-9,TGTGCCAGCAGCTCGAGGGTCGCAGGGGACGAGCAGTACTTC,CASSSRVAGDEQYF
.,TRBJ1-2,.,TRBV5-1,TGCGCCAGCAGCTTGGGTCCCCCTGGACGGACAACTAACTATGGCTACACCTTC,CASSLGPPGRTTNYGYTF
.,TRBJ1-5,.,TRBV30,TGTGCCTGGAGTATGTTTTCAGGGAAGGGCAATCAGCCCCAGCATTTT,CAWSMFSGKGNQPQHF
few,TRBJ1-2,.,TRBV7-2,TGTGCCAGCAGCTTAGGGACCGAGTATGGCTACACCTTC,CASSLGTEYGYTF
.,TRBJ1-2,TRBD1,TRBV4-1,TGCGCCAGCAGCCGCGGACAGGGGCTAAAGAACTATGGCTACACCTTC,CASSRGQGLKNYGYTF
.,TRBJ2-7,TRBD2,TRBV6-1,TGTGCCAGCAGGGCCGGGACTAGCTCCTACGAGCAGTACTTC,CASRAGTSSYEQYF
once,TRBJ2-1,.,TRBV10-3,TGTGCCATCAGTGGCGGGACAGATGAGCAGTTCTTC,CAISGGTDEQFF
.,TRBJ1-1,.,TRBV6-6,TGTGCCAGCAGCCTACGTAGTATGAACACTGAAGCTTTCTTT,CASSLRSMNTEAFF
once,TRBJ1-2,TRBD1,TRBV18,TGTGCCAGCTCGCTGAGGGACAGCACCTTCTATGGCTACACCTTC,CASSLRDSTFYGYTF
.,TRBJ2-1,TRBD2,TRBV9,TGTGCCAGCAGCGTAGACCCTAGCGGGTCCTTCAATGAGCAGTTCTTC,CASSVDPSGSFNEQFF
.,TRBJ2-1,TRBD2,TRBV7-9,TGTGCCAGCAGCCGTAGCCGCGGGGGGGCATGGGAGCAGTTCTTC,CASSRSRGGAWEQFF
once,TRBJ2-3,.,TRBV28,TGTGCCACGGAGGTGGACCATGTAGATACGCAGTATTTT,CATEVDHVDTQYF
.,TRBJ1-2,.,TRBV28,TGTGCCAGCAGTTCCCCGGGGCAGGGCTATGGCTACACCTTC,CASSSPGQGYGYTF
.,TRBJ2-3,.,TRBV7-2,TGTGCCAGCAGCCCAGACGGGAGAACGGATACGCAGTATTTT,CASSPDGRTDTQYF
.,TRBJ2-1,.,TRBV10-3,TGTGCCATCTTAACCAGTGGCGGATCTCACAATGAGCAGTTCTTC,CAILTSGGSHNEQFF
.,TRBJ2-3,.,TRBV4-3,TGCGCCAGCAGCTCGCAAGCGGGCCGCACAGATACGCAGTATTTT,CASSSQAGRTDTQYF